The 12 T cell receptor beta chains listed next were all sequenced from one sample in a study of technical replicates of blood from several donors. Clones were read by immunoSEQ multiplex PCR, and TCRdb kept only the in-frame ones, dropping some. Altogether around 76,000 clones are present, around nine tenths being singletons, with the ten largest covering 0.41%. Specimen: T cells isolated from PBMCs. Source of these receptors: a human donor in good health.

V usage is TRBV9 and J usage is TRBJ2-4; D is ambiguous. Germline values: CDR1 SGDLS, CDR2 YYNGEE. Trimming took off 0 bases at V and 0 bases at J, with 7 bases between the two ends. The CDR3 has 15 amino acids. CDR3 sequence: CASSVGSLAKNIQYF. CDR3 sequence (DNA): TGTGCCAGCAGCGTAGGCAGTTTAGCCAAAAACATTCAGTACTTC.

The chain couples TRBV25-1 to TRBJ1-1; tentatively, D is TRBD1 (6 bases). Trimming took 0 bases from V and 4 from J, leaving 12 bases between them. The CDR3 consists of 15 residues. The germline V gene has CDR1 MGHDK and CDR2 SYGVNS. The CDR3 sequence is CASSEYWGRGTEAFF. CDR3 sequence (DNA): TGTGCCAGCAGTGAATATTGGGGGCGAGGCACTGAAGCTTTCTTT.

The gene calls are TRBV6-5 and TRBJ1-2; D is unclear. Germline values: CDR1 MNHEY, CDR2 SVGAGI. The CDR3 length is 12 residues. V lost 7 bases, J lost 3 bases, and 9 bases lay in between. The CDR3 reads CASTSADYGYTF. The CDR3 DNA follows: TGTGCCAGCACCTCGGCGGACTATGGCTACACCTTC.

The V and J genes are TRBV5-1 and TRBJ2-1; 7 bases are shared with TRBD2. With V trimmed by 3 bases and J by 0 bases, 12 bases remained unmatched. Germline CDR1 is SGHRS and CDR2 is YFSETQ. This CDR3 has 18 residues. The DNA for the CDR3 is TGCGCCAGCAGCTACAAACAGACTAGCTCAAGCTCCTACAATGAGCAGTTCTTC. It specifies CASSYKQTSSSSYNEQFF.

This clone occurred once. V is TRBV7-6 and J is TRBJ1-3; D is perhaps TRBD1 (6 bases). V gave up 6 bases and J gave up 4 bases, with 16 bases separating them. This CDR3 has 15 amino acids. Germline V gene sequence: CDR1 SGHVS, CDR2 FNYEAQ. CDR3 protein: CASSDSGDGGNTIYF. The CDR3 DNA is TGTGCCAGCAGTGATTCAGGGGACGGCGGAAACACCATATATTTT.

This clone came up once. The chain joins TRBV25-1 to TRBJ2-1; possibly TRBD2 for D (5 bases). The CDR3 extends over 14 amino acids. With 6 bases removed from V and 7 bases from J, the gap between germline ends came to 16 bases. The germline CDR1 and CDR2 sequences are MGHDK and SYGVNS. The CDR3, as DNA: TGTGCCAGCAGGGGCGCCGCGGGCTTAAATGAGCAGTTCTTC. Protein product: CASRGAAGLNEQFF.

The J gene is TRBJ2-6, the V gene TRBV5-1; 9 positions agree with TRBD1. Trimming removed 2 bases from V and 4 bases from J; junction bases left unmatched: 10. Germline CDR1 reads SGHRS; CDR2 reads YFSETQ. This CDR3 contains 18 residues. Written as DNA, the CDR3 is TGCGCCAGCAGCTTACCACCGGGACAGGGTACCGGGGCCAACGTCCTGACTTTC. Residues: CASSLPPGQGTGANVLTF.

The CDR3 loop reads CASSVRRGNTEAFF. DNA of the CDR3: TGTGCCAGCAGTGTACGCAGGGGGAACACTGAAGCTTTCTTT. The rearrangement joins TRBV2 to TRBJ1-1; D may be TRBD1 (6 bases). Trimming took 4 bases from V and 1 from J, leaving 10 bases between them. The CDR3 runs to 14 residues. CDR1 is SNHLY, CDR2 FYNNEI, per germline.

CDR3 in amino acids: CASSLVLAASNEQFF. The CDR3 DNA reads TGTGCCAGCAGCTTAGTCCTAGCGGCCTCTAATGAGCAGTTCTTC. The chain uses TRBV7-6 and TRBJ2-1; 7 nucleotides align to TRBD2. This CDR3 is 15 amino acids long. CDR1 is SGHVS, CDR2 FNYEAQ, per germline. J lost 7 bases, V lost 1 base, and 7 bases had no gene match. Complete variable domain (other parts from reference TRBV7-6 and TRBJ2-1): GAGVSQSPRYKVTKRGQDVALRCDPISGHVSLYWYRQALGQGPEFLTYFNYEAQQDKSGLPNDRFSAERPEGSISTLTIQRTEQRDSAMYRCASSLVLAASNEQFFGPGTRLTVL.

The J gene is TRBJ1-2, the V gene TRBV13; perhaps TRBD1 as D (5 bases). The CDR3 runs to 15 residues. In germline, CDR1 is PRHDT, CDR2 FYEKMQ (reference sequence). Trimming stripped 0 bases from V and 6 bases from J, with 14 bases between. CDR3 DNA: TGTGCCAGCAGCTTAGGTGGTTGGGGGGGTGATGGCTACACCTTC. Translated, it gives CASSLGGWGGDGYTF. The full variable domain, its missing parts supplied by reference TRBV13 and TRBJ1-2, is AAGVIQSPRHLIKEKRETATLKCYPIPRHDTVYWYQQGPGQDPQFLISFYEKMQSDKGSIPDRFSAQQFSDYHSELNMSSLELGDSALYFCASSLGGWGGDGYTFGSGTRLTVV.

In this sample, this clone turned up a few times. This sequence joins TRBV7-9 and TRBJ1-1; no reliable D call. The CDR3 has 12 residues. V was pared by 1 base and J by 5 bases, with 5 bases between. In germline, CDR1 is SEHNR, CDR2 FQNEAQ (reference sequence). CDR3 residues: CASSLDRTEAFF. Written as DNA, the CDR3 is TGTGCCAGCAGCTTAGACAGAACTGAAGCTTTCTTT.

The rearrangement joins TRBV7-9 to TRBJ1-1; 7 nucleotides align to TRBD1. Germline CDR1 and CDR2: SEHNR and FQNEAQ (reference sequence). The CDR3 totals 14 residues. Germline trimming cut 2 bases from V and 7 bases from J; bases unmatched to any gene: 7. The CDR3 loop reads CASSLPDRANEAFF. In DNA, the CDR3 is TGTGCCAGCAGCTTACCCGACAGGGCAAATGAAGCTTTCTTT. The variable domain in full, completed from reference TRBV7-9 and TRBJ1-1, reads DTGVSQNPRHKITKRGQNVTFRCDPISEHNRLYWYRQTLGQGPEFLTYFQNEAQLEKSRLLSDRFSAERPKGSFSTLEIQRTEQGDSAMYLCASSLPDRANEAFFGQGTRLTVV.